The entry below gives a single T cell receptor beta chain sequence along with its context. These data belong to a study of blood T cell repertoires in COVID-19. On the study more broadly: The analysed material was cDNA or gDNA that came from T cells, B-cell-depleted T cells, or PBMCs.

Only in-frame clones appear in the TCRdb table, and some are missing; sequencing was by immunoSEQ multiplex PCR. The sample consists of 200,000 to 250,000 clones, roughly 84% of them appearing once. This receptor was taken from a woman between 45 and 60 years old with acute or convalescent COVID-19. What was sequenced was peripheral blood.

CDR3 protein: CASSYGPRGQPQHF. The CDR3, as DNA: TGTGCCAGCAGTTATGGCCCGCGGGGACAGCCCCAGCATTTT. The V call is TRBV6-5, the J call TRBJ1-5; no reliable D call. The CDR3 loop spans 14 amino acids. Germline CDR1 and CDR2: MNHEY and SVGAGI. V gave up 3 bases and J gave up 7 bases, with 13 bases separating them.